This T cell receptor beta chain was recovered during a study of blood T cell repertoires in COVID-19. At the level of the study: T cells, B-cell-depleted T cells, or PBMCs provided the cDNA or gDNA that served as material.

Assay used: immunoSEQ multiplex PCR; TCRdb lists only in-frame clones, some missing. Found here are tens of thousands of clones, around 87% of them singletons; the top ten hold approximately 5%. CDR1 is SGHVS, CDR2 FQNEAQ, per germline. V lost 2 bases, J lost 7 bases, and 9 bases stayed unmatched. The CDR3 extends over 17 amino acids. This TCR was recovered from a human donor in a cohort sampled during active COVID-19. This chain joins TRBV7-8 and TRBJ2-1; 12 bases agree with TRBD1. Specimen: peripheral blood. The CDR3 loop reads CASSLRGGQGAGNEQFF. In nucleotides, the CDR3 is TGTGCCAGCAGCTTAAGAGGGGGACAGGGGGCGGGGAATGAGCAGTTCTTC.